Below are 2 T cell receptor beta chains sequenced from a single sample in a study of blood T cells in healthy people across ages. Primers used in a second PCR of about 6 to 11 cycles were a sample-barcoded 5' primer and a J-beta primer mix. One entry per CDR3 protein results from TCRdb running MiXCR on the 5' RACE reads. The sample shows 1.5 million to 2 million distinct CDR3 sequences, 28% of them seen only once. Sequenced material: blood. The receptors shown here come from a woman aged 30 to 39 in good health.

This clonotype was counted between two and nine times. CDR3 sequence: CASSLPNSYEQYF. CDR3 DNA sequence: TGTGCCAGCAGCCTCCCCAATTCCTACGAGCAGTACTTC. The chain carries TRBV3-1 and TRBJ2-7; no clear D. V lost 4 bases to trimming and J lost 1 base, with 8 bases between them. The CDR3 is made up of 13 amino acids. Germline-derived CDR1 and CDR2 are LGHDT and YNNKEL (reference sequence).

J is TRBJ2-1 and V is TRBV20-1; 7 bases are a match to TRBD1. CDR3 length equals 13 residues. Trimming cost V 6 bases and J 3 bases; bases outside gene matches: 5. Germline CDR1 DFQATT, CDR2 SNEGSKA (reference sequence). CDR3: CSARDRHYNEQFF. In DNA, the CDR3 is TGCAGTGCCCGGGACAGACACTACAATGAGCAGTTCTTC.